These 5 T cell receptor beta chains share one sample of origin, sequenced in a study of patients and donors after allogeneic stem cell transplantation. TCRdb ran MiXCR on the RT-PCR reads and lists one entry per CDR3 protein. The data show more than 850,000 distinct CDR3 sequences, around 17% seen once. Sequencing was performed on blood, either unsorted or a sorted T cell fraction (not recorded which). These receptors all come from a human donor who was either an allogeneic HSCT recipient or a stem cell or donor lymphocyte infusion donor (not recorded which). It is not recorded whose cells these are; they may come from a transplant donor.

This chain joins TRBV6-2 or TRBV6-3 and TRBJ1-1; D is uncertain. Germline V gene lookup returns CDR1 MNHEY and CDR2 SVGEGT. The CDR3 totals 14 residues. The V end was cut by 2 bases, the J end by 7 bases, with 14 bases between. CDR3: CASSYRTGGGEAFF. The CDR3 nucleotides are TGTGCCAGCAGTTACAGGACTGGAGGCGGTGAAGCTTTCTTT.

A note on this clonotype: Being one base from a much bigger clone, this may be a read error. The rearrangement joins TRBV28 to TRBJ2-7; D call uncertain. This CDR3 has 10 residues. V was clipped by 5 bases and J by 4 bases, with 3 bases between them. Germline CDR1 and CDR2: MDHEN and SYDVKM. The DNA of the CDR3 is TGTGCCAGCAGTCAATACGAGCAGTACTTC. This encodes CASSQYEQYF.

This clonotype turned up a few times. This chain joins TRBV7-9 and TRBJ2-5; possibly TRBD1 for D (5 bases). With 4 bases removed from V and 1 base from J, the gap between germline ends came to 16 bases. The CDR3 is 16 amino acids. From germline, CDR1 is SEHNR and CDR2 FQNEAQ (reference sequence). The DNA for the CDR3 is TGTGCCAGCAGCTCACTTAGGGGCGCTGCCCAAGAGACCCAGTACTTC. Translating it yields CASSSLRGAAQETQYF. Together with reference TRBV7-9 and TRBJ2-5, the CDR3 gives the full variable domain: DTGVSQNPRHKITKRGQNVTFRCDPISEHNRLYWYRQTLGQGPEFLTYFQNEAQLEKSRLLSDRFSAERPKGSFSTLEIQRTEQGDSAMYLCASSSLRGAAQETQYFGPGTRLLVL.

The chain employs TRBV20-1 and TRBJ2-1; no firm D call. The V end lost 3 bases, the J end lost 7 bases, and 13 bases lay between the germline ends. The CDR3 loop spans 13 amino acids. The germline V gene has CDR1 DFQATT and CDR2 SNEGSKA (reference sequence). The CDR3 bases are TGCAGTGCTAGGATACCTGCTCGTAATGAGCAGTTCTTC. Residues: CSARIPARNEQFF.

The CDR3 DNA follows: TGTGCCAGCAGTTACTCGACTAGCGGGAAAAGGTATGAGCAGTTCTTC. Amino acids: CASSYSTSGKRYEQFF. The J gene is TRBJ2-1, the V gene TRBV6-5; 11 nucleotides align to TRBD2. The CDR3 consists of 16 residues. Germline CDR1 reads MNHEY; CDR2 reads SVGAGI. J was trimmed by 8 bases and V by 0 bases; bases with no gene match: 6.